Listed below are T cell receptor beta chains from one sample, sequenced in a study of blood T cell repertoires in COVID-19. Here immunoSEQ multiplex PCR was the method, and the copy in TCRdb shows in-frame clones only, minus some. In the table there are around 260,000 clones, 88% of which are singletons. Sequenced: peripheral blood. Source of these receptors: a human donor in a cohort sampled during active COVID-19. The CDR3 runs from the conserved cysteine through the conserved F or W. A D gene is named only where the DNA matches it firmly. Expanded clones get a size class; other rows say once, few or many, or leave the size out.

d_call	v_call	clone_size	j_call	cdr3_aa	cdr3_nt
-	TRBV18	-	TRBJ1-1	CASSPDWRPEAFF	TGTGCCAGCTCACCGGACTGGAGACCCGAAGCTTTCTTT
-	TRBV19	-	TRBJ2-3	CASSSGGGAEDTQYF	TGTGCCAGTAGTTCCGGAGGAGGGGCTGAAGATACGCAGTATTTT
TRBD1	TRBV10-3	-	TRBJ1-3	CATSGTGGPQESGNTIYF	TGTGCCACCTCCGGGACAGGGGGCCCCCAGGAGTCTGGAAACACCATATATTTT
TRBD1	TRBV6-6	-	TRBJ2-7	CASSPGTGGEQYF	TGTGCCAGCAGCCCCGGGACAGGGGGCGAGCAGTACTTC
-	TRBV11-3	-	TRBJ2-2	CASSLGGYGLPNTGELFF	TGTGCCAGCAGCTTAGGAGGCTATGGTTTGCCGAACACCGGGGAGCTGTTTTTT
TRBD1	TRBV7-8	once	TRBJ2-7	CASRLTGVGLGDEQYF	TGTGCCAGCAGGCTGACAGGGGTTGGTTTGGGAGACGAGCAGTACTTC
TRBD1	TRBV6-2/TRBV6-3	-	TRBJ1-2	CASSYGRQGNYGYTF	TGTGCCAGCAGTTACGGTCGACAGGGGAACTATGGCTACACCTTC
-	TRBV19	-	TRBJ2-7	CASSIEGSTAYEQYF	TGTGCCAGTAGTATAGAAGGCTCGACAGCGTACGAGCAGTACTTC
TRBD1	TRBV7-2	-	TRBJ2-7	CASSSSYRGYEQYF	TGTGCCAGCAGCTCGTCCTACAGGGGTTACGAGCAGTACTTC
-	TRBV29-1	-	TRBJ2-1	CSVEDRLRASSDEQFF	TGCAGCGTTGAAGATCGTTTGCGCGCCAGTAGCGATGAGCAGTTCTTC
TRBD1	TRBV18	few	TRBJ2-1	CASSPDRGGYNEQFF	TGTGCCAGCTCACCGGACAGGGGAGGCTACAATGAGCAGTTCTTC
TRBD1	TRBV9	-	TRBJ1-3	CASSTEVGQTNTIYF	TGTGCCAGCAGCACCGAGGTGGGACAGACAAACACCATATATTTT
TRBD2	TRBV9	-	TRBJ2-7	CASKLSGGTYEQYF	TGTGCCAGCAAGTTGAGCGGGGGGACCTACGAGCAGTACTTC
-	TRBV7-9	-	TRBJ1-5	CASSLQGNSNQPQHF	TGTGCCAGCAGTTTACAGGGTAATAGCAATCAGCCCCAGCATTTT
-	TRBV5-8	-	TRBJ1-5	CASSDWAPQHF	TGTGCCAGCAGCGATTGGGCCCCCCAGCATTTT
-	TRBV12-5	-	TRBJ2-1	CASGLQGMVDEQFF	TGTGCTAGTGGTTTGCAGGGGATGGTAGATGAGCAGTTCTTC
-	TRBV27	-	TRBJ1-4	CASSLWGTNEKLFF	TGTGCCAGCAGTTTATGGGGCACTAATGAAAAACTGTTTTTT
-	TRBV10-2	-	TRBJ1-1	CASVPRGARGTEAFF	TGCGCCAGCGTCCCTCGTGGGGCGCGAGGAACTGAAGCTTTCTTT
-	TRBV5-6	-	TRBJ1-2	CASSLPAANYGYTF	TGTGCCAGCAGCTTGCCTGCAGCTAACTATGGCTACACCTTC
-	TRBV20-1	-	TRBJ1-2	CSATGSDGYTF	TGCAGTGCCACAGGGTCGGATGGCTACACCTTC
-	TRBV7-2	once	TRBJ2-5	CASSSRGLQETQYF	TGTGCCAGCAGCTCACGGGGGTTGCAAGAGACCCAGTACTTC
-	TRBV5-4	-	TRBJ1-2	CASSLDRQTIYGYTF	TGTGCCAGCAGCTTGGACCGACAGACGATCTATGGCTACACCTTC
-	TRBV19	-	TRBJ2-7	CASRESGSYEQYF	TGTGCCAGTAGGGAATCGGGCTCCTACGAGCAGTACTTC
-	TRBV5-6	-	TRBJ1-1	CASSPWGLREQREAFF	TGTGCCAGCAGCCCATGGGGCTTAAGAGAGCAGCGAGAAGCTTTCTTT
-	TRBV4-3	-	TRBJ1-5	CASSQDLGGNQPQHF	TGCGCCAGCAGCCAAGATCTTGGAGGGAATCAGCCCCAGCATTTT
-	TRBV7-8	-	TRBJ1-4	CASSLGPGRTNEKLFF	TGTGCCAGCAGCTTAGGACCGGGGAGAACTAATGAAAAACTGTTTTTT
TRBD1	TRBV4-1	few	TRBJ1-2	CASKAGGYGYTF	TGCGCCAGCAAGGCAGGGGGCTATGGCTACACCTTC
TRBD2	TRBV4-3	-	TRBJ2-2	CASSQSSGRAGGGELFF	TGCGCCAGCAGCCAATCTAGCGGGAGGGCCGGAGGCGGGGAGCTGTTTTTT
TRBD1	TRBV28	-	TRBJ2-7	CASRPGTGYYEQYF	TGTGCCAGCAGGCCCGGGACAGGGTACTACGAGCAGTACTTC
-	TRBV27	-	TRBJ2-7	CASSFGQGSYEQYF	TGTGCCAGCAGTTTCGGGCAGGGCTCCTACGAGCAGTACTTC
-	TRBV6-2/TRBV6-3	-	TRBJ1-1	CASSPTGTEAFF	TGTGCCAGCAGCCCAACAGGGACTGAAGCTTTCTTT
-	TRBV20-1	-	TRBJ2-5	CSAIKETQYF	TGCAGTGCTATTAAAGAGACCCAGTACTTC
-	TRBV6-5	-	TRBJ2-7	CASSYSRFYEQYF	TGTGCCAGCAGTTACTCGAGGTTCTACGAGCAGTACTTC
TRBD1	TRBV4-3	-	TRBJ1-2	CASSPGTGSFYYGYTF	TGCGCCAGCAGCCCCGGGACAGGGAGTTTTTACTATGGCTACACCTTC
-	TRBV27	-	TRBJ2-2	CASSSPLLPVNTGELFF	TGTGCCAGCAGTTCGCCCCTCCTCCCGGTGAACACCGGGGAGCTGTTTTTT
-	TRBV6-4	-	TRBJ1-6	CASSDLGAGNSPLHF	TGTGCCAGCAGCGACTTGGGGGCGGGTAATTCACCCCTCCACTTT
-	TRBV9	-	TRBJ2-7	CASSLWGGGPYEQYF	TGTGCCAGCAGCCTATGGGGAGGGGGGCCCTACGAGCAGTACTTC
TRBD1	TRBV7-9	-	TRBJ1-2	CASSHPSGTGSPARDGYTF	TGTGCCAGCAGCCACCCCTCCGGGACAGGGAGCCCCGCGAGGGATGGCTACACCTTC
TRBD1	TRBV4-1	-	TRBJ2-6	CASSLHTGVPGANVLTF	TGCGCCAGCAGCCTTCACACAGGGGTTCCTGGGGCCAACGTCCTGACTTTC
-	TRBV9	-	TRBJ1-4	CASSEAPRAAEKLFF	TGTGCCAGCAGCGAGGCCCCGAGGGCTGCGGAAAAACTGTTTTTT
TRBD1	TRBV5-6	-	TRBJ1-2	CASSLTGGVDYGYTF	TGTGCCAGCAGTCTTACAGGGGGCGTCGACTATGGCTACACCTTC
-	TRBV30	-	TRBJ2-3	CAWSLDSDTQYF	TGTGCCTGGAGCCTCGACTCCGATACGCAGTATTTT
-	TRBV7-2	-	TRBJ2-7	CASSQDWAGEQYF	TGTGCCAGCAGCCAAGACTGGGCGGGGGAGCAGTACTTC
-	TRBV15	once	TRBJ1-2	CATSRDHGGYGYTF	TGTGCCACCAGCAGAGATCACGGGGGCTATGGCTACACCTTC
-	TRBV5-1	-	TRBJ2-3	CASSPRGGGTDTQYF	TGCGCCAGCAGCCCCCGTGGAGGGGGCACAGATACGCAGTATTTT
-	TRBV28	-	TRBJ1-2	CASSTPGNTNYGYTF	TGTGCCAGCAGTACTCCAGGGAACACTAACTATGGCTACACCTTC
-	TRBV5-1	-	TRBJ1-4	CASSLGGEKLFF	TGCGCCAGCAGCTTGGGAGGTGAAAAACTGTTTTTT
-	TRBV9	few	TRBJ2-1	CASSVDFNEQFF	TGTGCCAGCAGCGTAGACTTCAATGAGCAGTTCTTC
TRBD1	TRBV19	-	TRBJ2-6	CASSTGTVRSGANVLTF	TGTGCCAGTAGTACGGGGACAGTCCGCTCTGGGGCCAACGTCCTGACTTTC
TRBD2	TRBV27	-	TRBJ2-3	CASSSLTSGFTDTQYF	TGTGCCAGCAGTTCCCTTACTAGCGGGTTCACAGATACGCAGTATTTT